Listed below are T cell receptor beta chains from one sample, sequenced in a study of graft-versus-host responses after intestinal transplantation. Antigens for these TCRs are unknown. This table comes from immunoSEQ multiplex PCR, and its TCRdb copy is limited to in-frame clones, with some not included. In the table there are under 90,000 clones, 85% to 95% of which are singletons. Material: unstimulated CD4+ T cells sorted from spleen or lymph node cells, obtained before transplant. The receptor source for this set is a human donor who was the organ donor for an intestinal transplant. Both conserved end residues are part of each CDR3. The D gene is left open where the match is weak. Clone size, where shown, is once, few, many, or a class for clones that have expanded.

j_call: TRBJ1-2; v_call: TRBV6-5; d_call: TRBD1; clone_size: -; cdr3_aa: CASRRGQGDGYTF; cdr3_nt: TGTGCCAGCAGACGGGGACAGGGTGATGGCTACACCTTC
j_call: TRBJ2-1; v_call: TRBV27; d_call: TRBD2; clone_size: -; cdr3_aa: CASSPWSTSGSTLDFDEQFF; cdr3_nt: TGTGCCAGCAGTCCCTGGTCGACTAGCGGGAGTACCCTCGATTTCGATGAGCAGTTCTTC
j_call: TRBJ2-3; v_call: TRBV10-1; d_call: TRBD1; clone_size: -; cdr3_aa: CASSGNRGEPADTQYF; cdr3_nt: TGCGCCAGCAGTGGAAACAGGGGCGAACCCGCAGATACGCAGTATTTT
j_call: TRBJ2-3; v_call: TRBV5-4; d_call: TRBD1; clone_size: -; cdr3_aa: CASSSTGIPDTQYF; cdr3_nt: TGTGCCAGCAGCTCGACAGGGATCCCAGATACGCAGTATTTT
j_call: TRBJ1-5; v_call: TRBV6-5; d_call: -; clone_size: -; cdr3_aa: CASRGTGWNQPQHF; cdr3_nt: TGTGCCAGCAGAGGCACAGGGTGGAATCAGCCCCAGCATTTT
j_call: TRBJ1-2; v_call: TRBV6-4; d_call: -; clone_size: -; cdr3_aa: CASSDSPGYGYTF; cdr3_nt: TGTGCCAGCAGTGACTCTCCGGGCTATGGCTACACCTTC
j_call: TRBJ1-2; v_call: TRBV29-1; d_call: -; clone_size: -; cdr3_aa: CSVEDRFNYGYTF; cdr3_nt: TGCAGCGTTGAAGACAGGTTTAACTATGGCTACACCTTC
j_call: TRBJ2-7; v_call: TRBV5-1; d_call: -; clone_size: -; cdr3_aa: CASSQTSGSYEQYF; cdr3_nt: TGCGCCAGCAGCCAGACTAGTGGGTCCTACGAGCAGTACTTC
j_call: TRBJ2-2; v_call: TRBV5-5; d_call: TRBD2; clone_size: once; cdr3_aa: CASSFIPSGGVDTGELFF; cdr3_nt: TGTGCCAGCAGCTTCATTCCTAGCGGGGGGGTAGACACCGGGGAGCTGTTTTTT
j_call: TRBJ1-2; v_call: TRBV15; d_call: TRBD1; clone_size: -; cdr3_aa: CATSRESGGYGYTF; cdr3_nt: TGTGCCACCAGCAGAGAGTCAGGGGGCTATGGCTACACCTTC
j_call: TRBJ1-3; v_call: TRBV19; d_call: -; clone_size: -; cdr3_aa: CASSIQGKGDTGNTIYF; cdr3_nt: TGTGCCAGTAGTATACAGGGGAAGGGGGATACTGGAAACACCATATATTTT
j_call: TRBJ2-1; v_call: TRBV18; d_call: -; clone_size: -; cdr3_aa: CASCGPGCVGNEQFF; cdr3_nt: TGTGCCAGCTGTGGACCGGGGTGCGTCGGCAATGAGCAGTTCTTC
j_call: TRBJ2-2; v_call: TRBV9; d_call: TRBD1; clone_size: -; cdr3_aa: CASSVDFGVQVGTGNPGELFF; cdr3_nt: TGTGCCAGCAGCGTAGATTTCGGTGTCCAAGTCGGGACAGGGAACCCCGGGGAGCTGTTTTTT
j_call: TRBJ2-1; v_call: TRBV21-1; d_call: -; clone_size: once; cdr3_aa: CASSNLLSGTSEYNEQFF; cdr3_nt: TGTGCCAGCAGCAACCTGCTATCCGGGACTAGCGAATACAATGAGCAGTTCTTC
j_call: TRBJ1-2; v_call: TRBV15; d_call: TRBD1; clone_size: -; cdr3_aa: CATSRQGDGYTF; cdr3_nt: TGTGCCACCAGCCGACAGGGGGATGGCTACACCTTC
j_call: TRBJ1-3; v_call: TRBV10-2; d_call: -; clone_size: once; cdr3_aa: CATEITGNRDTIYF; cdr3_nt: TGCGCCACCGAGATTACAGGGAATAGAGACACCATATATTTT
j_call: TRBJ1-5; v_call: TRBV2; d_call: TRBD1; clone_size: -; cdr3_aa: CASGKDRGGQPQHF; cdr3_nt: TGTGCCAGCGGGAAAGACAGGGGAGGTCAGCCCCAGCATTTT
j_call: TRBJ1-4; v_call: TRBV7-9; d_call: -; clone_size: -; cdr3_aa: CASSLLDSLNEKLFF; cdr3_nt: TGTGCCAGCAGCTTACTTGACAGCTTAAATGAAAAACTGTTTTTT